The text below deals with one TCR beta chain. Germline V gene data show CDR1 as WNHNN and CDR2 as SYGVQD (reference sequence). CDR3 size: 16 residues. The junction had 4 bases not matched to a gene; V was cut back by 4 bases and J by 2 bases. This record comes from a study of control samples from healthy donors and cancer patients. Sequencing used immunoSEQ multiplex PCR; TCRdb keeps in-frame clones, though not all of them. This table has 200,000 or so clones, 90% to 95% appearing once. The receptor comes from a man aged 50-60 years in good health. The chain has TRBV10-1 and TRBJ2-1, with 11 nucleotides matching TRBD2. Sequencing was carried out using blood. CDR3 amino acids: CASSALAGGTYNEQFF. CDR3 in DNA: TGCGCCAGCAGTGCCCTAGCGGGGGGCACCTACAATGAGCAGTTCTTC.